The next 6 T cell receptor beta chains were all read from a single sample in a study of blood T cell repertoires in COVID-19. Measured with immunoSEQ multiplex PCR; TCRdb has only the in-frame clones, and not every one. In the table there are about 100,000 clones, 80% to 95% of which are singletons. Sequences were obtained from peripheral blood. The receptors shown here come from a man aged 55 to 70 with acute or convalescent COVID-19.

The CDR3 region is CAWSVGQATTEAFF. The CDR3 DNA reads TGTGCCTGGAGTGTGGGGCAGGCCACAACTGAAGCTTTCTTT. The chain uses TRBV30 and TRBJ1-1, with D tentatively TRBD1 (5 bases). Deletions cut 0 bases from V and 5 bases from J, with 13 bases between. The CDR3 is 14 residues long. Per germline, CDR1 GTSNPN and CDR2 SVGIG (reference sequence).

The V and J genes are TRBV6-2 or TRBV6-3 and TRBJ1-4; no definite D call. Germline V CDR1 and CDR2: MNHEY, SVGEGT. V was cut by 6 bases and J by 8 bases, with 19 bases left in between. The CDR3 contains 15 residues. CDR3 region: CASSSSTHGYEKLFF. CDR3 nucleotides: TGTGCCAGCAGCTCCTCTACGCATGGTTACGAAAAACTGTTTTTT.

V and J are TRBV29-1 and TRBJ2-5; 7 positions match TRBD1. There are 14 residues in the CDR3. V lost 1 base to trimming and J lost 4 bases; unmatched junction nucleotides: 6. Germline V lookup: CDR1 SQVTM, CDR2 ANQGSEA. The CDR3: CSVEGFTGAETQYF. Here the CDR3 DNA reads TGCAGCGTTGAAGGGTTCACAGGGGCAGAGACCCAGTACTTC.

The chain is built from TRBV4-1 and TRBJ1-6; D not certain. The CDR3 has 12 residues. V dropped 4 bases and J dropped 7 bases, with 5 bases sitting between them. Germline V gene sequence: CDR1 MGHRA, CDR2 YSYEKL. CDR3 region: CASSLVNSPLHF. The CDR3 bases are TGCGCCAGCAGCCTCGTAAATTCACCCCTCCACTTT.

The rearrangement joins TRBV18 to TRBJ2-7, with TRBD1 matching 8 bases. This CDR3 spans 17 amino acids. The V segment lost 2 bases and the J segment 2 bases; nucleotides outside the gene matches: 11. Germline-derived CDR1 and CDR2 are KGHSH and LQKENI. The CDR3 region is CASSPSPTRTGPYEQYV. CDR3 coding DNA: TGTGCCAGCTCACCATCCCCCACAAGGACAGGGCCCTACGAGCAGTACGTC.

V usage is TRBV29-1 and J usage is TRBJ2-5; 9 bases match TRBD2. This CDR3 is 13 amino acids long. Germline CDR1 and CDR2: SQVTM and ANQGSEA. The CDR3 reads CGGLAGKIETQYF. The CDR3, as DNA: TGCGGAGGGCTAGCGGGAAAGATAGAGACCCAGTACTTC.